These 9 T cell receptor beta chains originate from one sample sequenced in a study of blood T cells in healthy people across ages. For the second PCR, which ran for about 7 to 12 cycles, a sample-barcoded 5' primer and a J-beta primer mix were used. TCRdb independently ran MiXCR on the 5' RACE reads; one entry per CDR3 protein. The sample contains around 1,000,000 distinct CDR3 sequences, 30% to 40% of which appear only once. The sequenced material came from blood. Receptors were obtained from a man aged 18 to 35 in good health.

The chain couples TRBV4-3 to TRBJ2-5; tentative D call: TRBD2 (5 bases). The germline CDR1 and CDR2 sequences are LGHNA and YSLEER. CDR3 length equals 15 residues. Trimming took off 1 base at V and 4 bases at J, with 13 bases between the two ends. CDR3 in DNA: TGCGCCAGCAGCCAAGGGGAGATGAGAGGAGAGACCCAGTACTTC. Translating gives CASSQGEMRGETQYF.

At least ten counts were recorded for this clonotype. The germline gene is not matched at one end of the junction; a read error may be the cause. The rearrangement links TRBV12-3 or TRBV12-4 to TRBJ1-2, with D possibly TRBD1 on 6 matching bases. The CDR3 contains 13 residues. CDR3 bases: TGTGCCAGCAGTGTAGCGACAGGCTATGGCTACACCTTC. Translated, it gives CASSVATGYGYTF.

The V and J genes are TRBV11-1 and TRBJ2-5, with 8 bases matching TRBD2. Germline assignment: CDR1 SGHAT and CDR2 FQDESV (reference sequence). The CDR3 has 18 residues. Unmatched junction bases numbered 17, after V lost 4 bases and J lost 4 bases. The CDR3 DNA reads TGTGCCAGCAGCTCCCCCCAGGGACTAGAGGGGAATGGAGAGACCCAGTACTTC. The encoded protein is CASSSPQGLEGNGETQYF.

This chain links TRBV20-1 with TRBJ1-5, with 10 bases fitting TRBD1. J was trimmed by 6 bases and V by 3 bases; bases with no gene match: 5. CDR1 DFQATT and CDR2 SNEGSKA come from the germline V gene (reference sequence). CDR3 size: 14 residues. This chain's CDR3 is CSARGTGEGQPQHF. The CDR3, as DNA: TGCAGTGCTAGGGGGACAGGGGAAGGTCAGCCCCAGCATTTT.

The chain couples TRBV7-9 to TRBJ1-6; the D is unclear. The V gene lost 6 bases and the J gene lost 8 bases, with 14 bases spanning the gap. This CDR3 spans 14 amino acids. Looked up from germline, CDR1 is SEHNR and CDR2 is FQNEAQ (reference sequence). CDR3 residues: CASRSRRLDSPLHF. The CDR3 coding sequence is TGTGCCAGCAGAAGCAGAAGATTAGATTCACCCCTCCACTTT.

This clonotype was counted a single time. This chain joins TRBV7-9 and TRBJ1-6, with TRBD1 matching over 10 bases. Germline loops: CDR1 SEHNR, CDR2 FQNEAQ (reference sequence). The length of the CDR3 is 15 residues. With 6 bases clipped from V and 5 bases from J, the junction kept 4 bases outside the gene matches. The CDR3 region has the DNA TGTGCCAGCAGACGGACAGGGGGAAATAATTCACCCCTCCACTTT. This gives the protein CASRRTGGNNSPLHF.

To note about this clonotype: A junction boundary mismatches the germline segment, possibly from a read error. The chain joins TRBV6-5 to TRBJ2-6; 10 bases are shared with TRBD1. CDR1 and CDR2 from the germline V gene are MNHEY and SVGAGI. The CDR3 has 18 residues. The CDR3 DNA is TGTGCCAGCAGTAACTCCGGGACAGGGGCATTTGGGGCCAACGTCCTGACTTTC. Its translation: CASSNSGTGAFGANVLTF.

This clonotype occurred once. V and J are TRBV27 and TRBJ2-3; 10 nucleotides match TRBD2. CDR1 is MNHEY and CDR2 is SMNVEV in the germline V gene (reference sequence). CDR3 length: 17 amino acids. Unmatched junction bases numbered 9, after V lost 4 bases and J lost 2 bases. CDR3 nucleotide sequence: TGTGCCAGCAGTTCCCCCCTAGCGGGGGTACTCACAGATACGCAGTATTTT. It encodes CASSSPLAGVLTDTQYF.

This clonotype was detected only once. The junction and the germline gene differ at one end; a read error may be behind it. This rearrangement joins TRBV7-2 to TRBJ2-3; D is uncertain. The CDR3 runs 13 residues. Germline V gene lookup returns CDR1 SGHTA and CDR2 FQGNSA. CDR3 loop: CACSLPPTDTQYF. The CDR3 DNA reads as TGTGCCTGCAGCTTACCCCCCACAGATACGCAGTATTTT.